This is a list of T cell receptor beta chains from one sample in a study of T cells in Graves' hyperthyroidism and ophthalmopathy. TCRdb recomputed calls from the multiplex PCR reads with MiXCR, one row per CDR3 protein. The sample includes around 500,000 distinct CDR3 sequences, 11% to 15% of them seen just once. The sequenced sample consisted of blood. The receptors stem from a woman between 35 and 50 years old with Graves' hyperthyroidism. CDR3s include the opening cysteine and the closing phenylalanine or tryptophan. Fields, in order: clone size, J gene, V gene, D gene, CDR3 DNA, CDR3 protein. D genes are given only for firm matches. Only part of the rows carry a size: once, few, many, or a class if the clone is expanded.

>many|TRBJ2-2|TRBV28|-
TGTGCCAGCAGTTTGGGCAGGTACACCGGGGAGCTGTTTTTT
CASSLGRYTGELFF
>many|TRBJ2-3|TRBV6-2/TRBV6-3|-
TGTGCCAGCAGTGACAGGGACTTGCATACGCAGTATTTT
CASSDRDLHTQYF
>many|TRBJ1-1|TRBV28|-
TGTGCCAGCAGTTTAGGGGCGGGGGCGAACACTGAAGCTTTCTTT
CASSLGAGANTEAFF
>many|TRBJ2-1|TRBV6-1|-
TGTGCCACACACTTAGGGGGAAGCTCCTACAATGAGCAGTTCTTC
CATHLGGSSYNEQFF
>many|TRBJ2-5|TRBV28|-
TGTGCCAGCAGTTCCAGGGATTTTGGGCAAGAGACCCAGTACTTC
CASSSRDFGQETQYF
>many|TRBJ1-1|TRBV11-2|-
TGTGCCAGCAGCTTAGTGGGGGTCTCTGAAGCTTTCTTT
CASSLVGVSEAFF
>many|TRBJ1-1|TRBV28|-
TGTGCCAGCAGAGTATATACGGGACAAGAAGCTTTCTTT
CASRVYTGQEAFF
>many|TRBJ1-2|TRBV18|TRBD1
TGTGCCAGCTCACCGGGACAGGGAGCTGGCTACACCTTC
CASSPGQGAGYTF
>many|TRBJ1-6|TRBV20-1|TRBD1
TGCAGTGCCACGGGGGGTCTCAATTACGCCGGGACAGGGGTTTCACCCCTCCACTTT
CSATGGLNYAGTGVSPLHF
>-|TRBJ2-1|TRBV19|TRBD2
TGTGCCAGTAGCGGGAGGACCTCCTACAATGAGCAGTTCTTC
CASSGRTSYNEQFF
>-|TRBJ1-1|TRBV20-1|-
TGCAGTGCTAGACCAACGGGACTATTAAACACTGAAGCTTTCTTT
CSARPTGLLNTEAFF
>many|TRBJ2-7|TRBV27|-
TGTGCCAGCAGGCTGATGAGCTCCTACGAGCAGTACTTC
CASRLMSSYEQYF
>many|TRBJ1-1|TRBV27|TRBD1
TGTGCCAGCAGCAACCCGGGACAGGGGAGGACTGAAGCTTTCTTT
CASSNPGQGRTEAFF
>many|TRBJ2-1|TRBV7-2|-
TGTGCCAGCAGCTTAGCGCGGCAGGCGGGACATAGAAATGAGCAGTTCTTC
CASSLARQAGHRNEQFF
>-|TRBJ2-1|TRBV29-1|TRBD2
TGCAGCGTTGTTTTGGTGGGAGGGCCCTACAATGAGCAGTTCTTC
CSVVLVGGPYNEQFF
>many|TRBJ2-4|TRBV28|TRBD1
TGTGCCAGCAGTCCCTGGCAGGGGGCAATAGCCAAAAACATTCAGTACTTC
CASSPWQGAIAKNIQYF
>-|TRBJ2-7|TRBV20-1|TRBD1
TGCAGTGCTATATACGACAGGGGTCTTTCCTACGAGCAGTACTTC
CSAIYDRGLSYEQYF
>few|TRBJ2-2|TRBV5-1|-
TGCGCCAGCAGCTTGAGCCCCGACACCGGGGAGCTGTTTTTT
CASSLSPDTGELFF
>-|TRBJ1-3|TRBV3-1|-
TGTGCCAGCAGCCAAGGTATGGGCGTCTCTGGAAACACCATATATTTT
CASSQGMGVSGNTIYF
>many|TRBJ1-1|TRBV12-3/TRBV12-4|TRBD1
TGTGCCAGCAGCCGTCAGACAGGGGTGGGCTCTGAAGCTTTCTTT
CASSRQTGVGSEAFF
>many|TRBJ2-7|TRBV28|-
TGTGCCAGCAGTTTATTCGGGGGTTTGGCCTACGAGCAGTACTTC
CASSLFGGLAYEQYF
>few|TRBJ2-1|TRBV3-1|-
TGTGCCAGCAGCCAAGAAGTCTCCTTGGTCCAGAGCTCCTACAATGAGCAGTTCTTC
CASSQEVSLVQSSYNEQFF
>many|TRBJ2-3|TRBV20-1|-
TGCAGTGCTACCCCAGATACGCAGTATTTT
CSATPDTQYF
>-|TRBJ2-1|TRBV7-9|-
TGTGCCAGCAGCTCCGAAAAGTATTGGGAGCGGTACAATGAGCAGTTCTTC
CASSSEKYWERYNEQFF
>few|TRBJ2-1|TRBV20-1|TRBD2
TGCAGTGCTAGAGATATCCTAGCGGGAGTCGGTTGCAATGAGCAGTTCTTC
CSARDILAGVGCNEQFF
>-|TRBJ1-1|TRBV27|-
TGTGCCAGCAGTTTAAGAGGGTCTGTCACTGAAGCTTTCTTT
CASSLRGSVTEAFF
>-|TRBJ2-7|TRBV28|-
TGTGCCAGCAGGAACGGACATTCCTACGAGCAGTACTTC
CASRNGHSYEQYF
>-|TRBJ2-3|TRBV20-1|-
TGCAGTGCTAGTTACAGGATTAGCACAGATACGCAGTATTTT
CSASYRISTDTQYF
>many|TRBJ2-7|TRBV5-6|-
TGTGCCAGCAGCCTTAGGACTGAGGGTTACGAGCAGTACTTC
CASSLRTEGYEQYF
>many|TRBJ2-5|TRBV12-3/TRBV12-4|-
TGTGCCAGCAGTTGGGCAGAAAACCAAGAGACCCAGTACTTC
CASSWAENQETQYF
>-|TRBJ2-7|TRBV20-1|-
TGCAGTGCTAGAACCTATTGGGGGGAGCCCTACGAGCAGTACTTC
CSARTYWGEPYEQYF
>many|TRBJ2-1|TRBV28|-
TGTGCCAGCAGTTTAGCCGTTCTGCCTTACAATGAGCAGTTCTTC
CASSLAVLPYNEQFF
>-|TRBJ1-3|TRBV12-3/TRBV12-4|-
TGTGCCAGCACTCCGATGGGGGCTTCTGGAAACACCATATATTTT
CASTPMGASGNTIYF
>many|TRBJ2-1|TRBV28|TRBD2
TGTGCCAGCAGTTCTCCCGGGAGGGCCGACTCCTACAATGAGCAGTTCTTC
CASSSPGRADSYNEQFF
>once|TRBJ1-1|TRBV12-5|-
TGTGCTAGTGGTTTGGTTTCGGGTACGTATCTCCCGAACACTGAAGCTTTCTTT
CASGLVSGTYLPNTEAFF